This T cell receptor (beta chain) was recovered during a study of blood T cell repertoires in COVID-19. The overall study: Material from acute and convalescent COVID-19 was sourced from the United States, Italy and Spain.

After removal of 3 bases from V and 1 base from J, the junction contained 6 bases not matched to a gene. Germline V gene sequence: CDR1 LNHDA, CDR2 SQIVND (reference sequence). This CDR3 is 16 amino acids long. Per the original data handling: From reference gene primer amplification, estimates of nucleated cell counts were derived. Clones were read by immunoSEQ multiplex PCR, and TCRdb kept only the in-frame ones, dropping some. Clone size and V and J calls were adopted from that table, with D and trimming inferred from the DNA. The sample has 190,000 or so clones; more than 75% are singletons. The J gene is TRBJ1-5, the V gene TRBV19; TRBD1 matches at 7 bases. The receptor was derived from a young woman who had recovered from COVID-19. Sequencing used peripheral blood. Here the CDR3 reads CASSIPSTGSNQPQHF. In DNA form, the CDR3 reads TGTGCCAGTAGTATCCCCTCGACAGGGAGCAATCAGCCCCAGCATTTT.